This TCR beta chain was found in a study of Ad26.COV2.S vaccination and SARS-CoV-2 variants. Study-wide background: Donor got 5x10^10 or 1x10^11 viral particles of Ad26.COV2.S. Study observations and caveats: Analyses that measured TCR breadth and depth may have underestimated total T cell responses. Ad26.COV2.S recipients had broader spike-specific TCRs (P = 0.0014).

With regard to this clone: Its antigen is currently unknown.

Some clones are missing from TCRdb's copy, which holds only in-frame ones; the method was immunoSEQ multiplex PCR. The sample consists of some 250,000 clones, around 89% of them appearing once. The ends lost 1 base at V and 10 bases at J; junction bases unmatched: 7. The CDR3 length is 16 residues. Germline CDR1 and CDR2: SGHRS and YFSETQ. Indicated treatment: about 20 received Ad26.COV2.S at low or high dose, single or two shots; several received placebo; per-sample allocation not given. Each sample was drawn 63 days after the first injection (of vaccine or placebo). The source of this sequence is a person aged 18 to 59 who received the Ad26.COV2.S COVID-19 vaccine or a placebo. The J gene is TRBJ2-2, the V gene TRBV5-1; 13 bases agree with TRBD2. The source was peripheral blood, collected in a trial of Ad26.COV2.S vaccine versus placebo. CDR3 nucleotide sequence: TGCGCCAGCAGCTTGACTAGCGGGAGGGCTGTCGCGGAGCTGTTTTTT. This gives the protein CASSLTSGRAVAELFF.